One and the same sample provided the 32 T cell receptor beta chains below, sequenced in a study of blood T cell repertoires in COVID-19. Generated by immunoSEQ multiplex PCR, the TCRdb table keeps only in-frame clones and is missing some. In the table there are 120,000 or so clones, around 77% of which are singletons. The sample was peripheral blood. All receptors derive from a man aged 55 to 70 with active or convalescent COVID-19.

CDR3 sequence reads: CASSISGGFAGNTIYF. In DNA form, the CDR3 reads TGTGCCAGCAGCATTTCCGGGGGATTCGCTGGAAACACCATATATTTT. J is TRBJ1-3 and V is TRBV7-2; D possibly corresponds to TRBD1 (5 bases). Germline CDR1 is SGHTA and CDR2 is FQGNSA. Trimming took 5 bases from V and 2 from J, leaving 16 bases between them. The CDR3 length is 16 residues.

This chain joins TRBV18 and TRBJ2-3; the match to TRBD2 covers 12 bases. V lost 6 bases and J lost 4; bases outside the gene matches: 5. CDR1 is KGHSH, CDR2 LQKENI, per germline. The CDR3 runs to 15 residues. CDR3 nucleotide sequence: TGTGCCAGCTCCCCGACTAGCGGGAGTCCAGATACGCAGTATTTT. Its protein product is CASSPTSGSPDTQYF.

The gene calls are TRBV4-1 and TRBJ1-1, with D tentatively TRBD1 (6 bases). Germline CDR1 and CDR2: MGHRA and YSYEKL. V dropped 3 bases and J dropped 5 bases, with 25 bases sitting between them. CDR3 size: 18 residues. The CDR3 here is CASSHDYREWGQQTEAFF. In nucleotides, the CDR3 is TGCGCCAGCAGCCATGATTACAGGGAATGGGGCCAACAAACTGAAGCTTTCTTT.

The chain couples TRBV7-9 to TRBJ1-3; the D gene is possibly TRBD1 (5 bases). CDR3 length equals 19 residues. The V end was cut by 3 bases, the J end by 1 base, with 22 bases between. The germline V gene has CDR1 SEHNR and CDR2 FQNEAQ (reference sequence). The CDR3 sequence is CASSFDHGGVGLSGNTIYF. The DNA of the CDR3 is TGTGCCAGCAGCTTCGACCATGGGGGGGTTGGACTTTCTGGAAACACCATATATTTT.

The chain couples TRBV10-3 to TRBJ2-5; TRBD2 might be the D (5 bases). CDR3 length: 15 residues. Germline CDR1 ENHRY, CDR2 SYGVKD. The V end lost 0 bases, the J end lost 5 bases, and 13 bases lay between the germline ends. CDR3 nucleotide sequence: TGTGCCATCAGTGAGTCAGGCAAGGGAGCCGAGACCCAGTACTTC. Amino acid sequence: CAISESGKGAETQYF.

The chain recombines TRBV7-3 with TRBJ1-6; weak D call: TRBD1 (6 bases). V was pared by 5 bases and J by 8 bases, with 13 bases between. There are 14 residues in the CDR3. The V gene's germline CDR1 is SGHTA and CDR2 FQGTGA. The CDR3 DNA reads TGTGCCAGCAGCAGCGGGGGCCCTGATTCACCCCTCCACTTT. Translated: CASSSGGPDSPLHF.

The V call is TRBV27, the J call TRBJ1-1; 8 positions agree with TRBD1. After removal of 5 bases from V and 3 bases from J, the junction contained 5 bases not matched to a gene. CDR1 is MNHEY, CDR2 SMNVEV, per germline (reference sequence). The CDR3 sequence is 14 residues long. CDR3 region: CASSTQQGDTEAFF. The CDR3 DNA sequence: TGTGCCAGCAGTACGCAACAGGGGGACACTGAAGCTTTCTTT.

The chain joins TRBV18 to TRBJ2-3, with D tentatively TRBD2 (6 bases). The CDR3 contains 18 residues. Trimming removed 1 base from V and 4 bases from J, with 21 bases in between. Germline CDR1 KGHSH, CDR2 LQKENI. DNA of the CDR3: TGTGCCAGCTCACCACGCTGGACTAAACAGAGGCTATCAGATACGCAGTATTTT. Its translation is CASSPRWTKQRLSDTQYF. Drawing the rest from reference TRBV18 and TRBJ2-3, the complete variable domain is NAGVMQNPRHLVRRRGQEARLRCSPMKGHSHVYWYRQLPEEGLKFMVYLQKENIIDESGMPKERFSAEFPKEGPSILRIQQVVRGDSAAYFCASSPRWTKQRLSDTQYFGPGTRLTVL.

V usage is TRBV3-1 (or the pseudogene TRBV3-2) and J usage is TRBJ2-2, with 7 bases identical to TRBD2. Germline V gene lookup returns CDR1 LGHDT and CDR2 YNNKEL (reference sequence). Trimming at V came to 1 base and at J to 5 bases, leaving 1 base not matched to a gene. The CDR3 has 14 amino acids. The CDR3 DNA reads as TGTGCCAGCAGCCAAGGCGGGGGAACCGGGGAGCTGTTTTTT. Translating gives CASSQGGGTGELFF.

The chain combines TRBV3-1 (or the pseudogene TRBV3-2) with TRBJ1-5, with 7 bases fitting TRBD1. The V gene's germline CDR1 is LGHDT and CDR2 YNNKEL (reference sequence). Losses at the gene ends were 1 base for V and 4 bases for J; bases not matched to a gene: 1. This CDR3 is 14 amino acids long. This chain's CDR3 is CASSQGGQNQPQHF. CDR3 DNA sequence: TGTGCCAGCAGCCAAGGGGGACAGAATCAGCCCCAGCATTTT.

The rearrangement joins TRBV6-2 or TRBV6-3 to TRBJ2-7; D is unclear. The V gene lost 2 bases and the J gene lost 0 bases, with 17 bases spanning the gap. The V gene's germline CDR1 is MNHEY and CDR2 SVGEGT. This CDR3 spans 17 amino acids. The CDR3 sequence: CASSYAPDGEVSYEQYF. In DNA, the CDR3 is TGTGCCAGCAGTTACGCCCCTGACGGAGAAGTCTCCTACGAGCAGTACTTC.

The chain uses TRBV28 and TRBJ1-2, with no clear D. V dropped 10 bases and J dropped 2 bases, with 20 bases sitting between them. The germline V gene encodes CDR1 MDHEN and CDR2 SYDVKM. The CDR3 runs to 15 residues. CDR3 region: CATFTPGILNYGYTF. CDR3 bases: TGTGCCACGTTTACGCCGGGGATTCTCAACTATGGCTACACCTTC.

The V gene is TRBV7-3, the J gene TRBJ1-1; D unclear. The CDR3 sequence is 12 residues long. Trimming removed 3 bases at V and 4 bases at J, with 6 bases between. Germline values: CDR1 SGHTA, CDR2 FQGTGA. CDR3 nucleotide sequence: TGTGCCAGCAGCTTCGGTACCACTGAAGCTTTCTTT. This encodes CASSFGTTEAFF. The whole variable domain, remainder taken from reference TRBV7-3 and TRBJ1-1, is GAGVSQTPSNKVTEKGKYVELRCDPISGHTALYWYRQSLGQGPEFLIYFQGTGAADDSGLPNDRFFAVRPEGSVSTLKIQRTERGDSAVYLCASSFGTTEAFFGQGTRLTVV.

J is TRBJ2-2 and V is TRBV7-2; 11 bases line up with TRBD2. The trim removed 5 bases at V and 5 bases at J, leaving 16 bases unmatched. Germline V lookup: CDR1 SGHTA, CDR2 FQGNSA. The CDR3 length is 19 residues. The CDR3 reads CASSPRRRLAGGGTGELFF. As DNA, the CDR3 is TGTGCCAGCAGCCCCCGACGGCGGCTAGCGGGAGGAGGGACCGGGGAGCTGTTTTTT.

The CDR3 DNA reads TGTGCCAGCAGCGCTGCCCTCAGGAATGAGCAGTTCTTC. Protein: CASSAALRNEQFF. V gene TRBV7-2 combines with J gene TRBJ2-1; no clear D. Germline CDR1 SGHTA, CDR2 FQGNSA. This CDR3 is 13 amino acids long. Trimming left V 5 bases short and J 7 bases short, with 12 bases between.

The chain combines TRBV24-1 with TRBJ2-1; 8 bases line up with TRBD2. Germline assignment: CDR1 KGHDR and CDR2 SFDVKD. The CDR3 spans 17 residues. The V gene end was trimmed by 0 bases and the J gene end by 6 bases; junction bases not matched to a gene: 9. The DNA of the CDR3 is TGTGCCACCAGTGATTTGCAACCCGGGAGGGCTGTCAATGAGCAGTTCTTC. Its protein product is CATSDLQPGRAVNEQFF.

The chain joins TRBV5-1 to TRBJ1-1; D remains unclear. CDR1 and CDR2 (germline): SGHRS, YFSETQ. V was cut by 3 bases and J by 1 base, with 19 bases left in between. CDR3 length: 17 amino acids. CDR3 loop: CASSSNSPHIPNTEAFF. In DNA form, the CDR3 reads TGCGCCAGCAGCTCTAACAGTCCCCACATACCGAACACTGAAGCTTTCTTT.

V and J are TRBV24-1 and TRBJ1-6, with 11 nucleotides matching TRBD1. CDR3 length: 19 amino acids. The V segment lost 1 base and the J segment 5 bases; nucleotides outside the gene matches: 9. Germline CDR1 and CDR2: KGHDR and SFDVKD. CDR3 in DNA: TGTGCCACCAGTGATTTATCCGGACAGGGGGCGTCTAATAATTCACCCCTCCACTTT. Residues: CATSDLSGQGASNNSPLHF.

This chain links TRBV29-1 with TRBJ2-1, with 12 bases matching TRBD2. The junction had 8 bases not matched to a gene; V was cut back by 6 bases and J by 5 bases. CDR1 is SQVTM, CDR2 ANQGSEA, per germline. CDR3 length: 15 amino acids. CDR3 nucleotides: TGCAGCGTGCCCGGGGGACTAGCGGGTAACAATGAGCAGTTCTTC. Translated: CSVPGGLAGNNEQFF.

CDR3 sequence: CASSLSSGRANEQFF. The CDR3 bases are TGCGCCAGCAGCTTGTCTAGCGGGAGGGCGAATGAGCAGTTCTTC. V is TRBV5-1 and J is TRBJ2-1, with 12 bases aligning to TRBD2. Unmatched junction bases numbered 3, after V lost 1 base and J lost 7 bases. The CDR3 loop spans 15 amino acids. Germline V CDR1 and CDR2: SGHRS, YFSETQ.

This clone turned up a few times. This chain joins TRBV11-3 and TRBJ2-1; D remains unclear. This CDR3 has 13 amino acids. Trimming stripped 1 base from V and 5 bases from J, with 6 bases between. Germline V gene sequence: CDR1 SGHNT, CDR2 YENEEA. The CDR3 here is CASSLAKHNEQFF. DNA of the CDR3: TGTGCCAGCAGCTTAGCTAAGCACAATGAGCAGTTCTTC.

The chain recombines TRBV7-8 with TRBJ2-2; 7 bases are shared with TRBD2. The CDR3 extends over 15 amino acids. Looked up from germline, CDR1 is SGHVS and CDR2 is FQNEAQ. V lost 2 bases to trimming and J lost 4 bases; unmatched junction nucleotides: 4. CDR3 loop: CASSLWEGSTGELFF. Written as DNA, the CDR3 is TGTGCCAGCAGCTTATGGGAGGGTAGCACCGGGGAGCTGTTTTTT.

The genes are TRBV3-1 (or the pseudogene TRBV3-2) and TRBJ2-4, with 7 bases that match TRBD1. The CDR3 totals 15 residues. V lost 4 bases to trimming and J lost 0 bases; unmatched junction nucleotides: 3. Germline V gene data show CDR1 as LGHDT and CDR2 as YNNKEL (reference sequence). This CDR3 reads CASSLRGTAKNIQYF. The CDR3 region has the DNA TGTGCCAGCAGCCTCAGGGGGACAGCCAAAAACATTCAGTACTTC.

The chain uses TRBV9 and TRBJ2-7; possibly TRBD2 for D (7 bases). Germline CDR1 reads SGDLS; CDR2 reads YYNGEE. Trimming removed 0 bases at V and 5 bases at J, with 15 bases between. This CDR3 contains 15 residues. CDR3 sequence reads: CASSVEEGGKDEQYF. The CDR3 DNA reads TGTGCCAGCAGCGTAGAGGAGGGGGGGAAGGACGAGCAGTACTTC.

The chain combines TRBV9 with TRBJ2-7; a weak D match, TRBD2 (6 bases). Trimming cost V 4 bases and J 6 bases, with 17 bases left between them. CDR3 length: 14 residues. Germline V gene sequence: CDR1 SGDLS, CDR2 YYNGEE. DNA for the CDR3: TGTGCCAGCAGCTCCGCGGGGCGGTCGGCCGAGCAGTACTTC. It yields the protein CASSSAGRSAEQYF.

V and J are TRBV7-2 and TRBJ2-7, with 11 bases lining up with TRBD2. The CDR3 length is 14 residues. The V segment lost 5 bases and the J segment 7 bases; nucleotides outside the gene matches: 7. CDR1 and CDR2 from the germline V gene are SGHTA and FQGNSA. The CDR3 protein is CASSVSGRAEEQYF. The CDR3, as DNA: TGTGCCAGCAGCGTTAGCGGGAGGGCTGAAGAGCAGTACTTC.

The V and J genes are TRBV11-1 and TRBJ2-7, with 8 positions matching TRBD2. The assigned J gene may be wrong: the sequence end matches TRBJ2-5 better. The germline gives CDR1 SGHAT, CDR2 FQDESV (reference sequence). The CDR3 runs 15 residues. The CDR3 bases are TGTGCCAGCAGCTTAGACGGGACTAGTAAGGAGACCCAGTACTTC. Amino acid sequence: CASSLDGTSKETQYF.

This chain joins TRBV28 and TRBJ1-6; TRBD1 might be the D (5 bases). The CDR3 has 15 amino acids. V lost 5 bases and J lost 9, with 17 bases in between. Germline V CDR1 and CDR2: MDHEN, SYDVKM. The CDR3 loop reads CASSPPGLTTSPLHF. The DNA for the CDR3 is TGTGCCAGCAGTCCACCAGGGCTGACAACTTCACCCCTCCACTTT.

V usage is TRBV5-1 and J usage is TRBJ1-1, with 9 bases that match TRBD1. Germline CDR1 reads SGHRS; CDR2 reads YFSETQ. V gave up 4 bases and J gave up 4 bases; unmatched junction bases: 8. The CDR3 extends over 15 amino acids. CDR3 nucleotides: TGCGCCAGCAGCCTAGGACAGGGGTCGAGCACTGAAGCTTTCTTT. It translates to CASSLGQGSSTEAFF.

Remarks on this clone: The same CDR3 can be traced to other DNA sequences in this sample. The chain has TRBV18 and TRBJ2-2; D perhaps matches TRBD2 (6 bases). V lost 3 bases to trimming and J lost 2 bases, with 7 bases between them. Germline V gives CDR1 KGHSH, CDR2 LQKENI. There are 14 residues in the CDR3. CDR3 coding DNA: TGTGCCAGCTCACCGGGGACTAACACCGGGGAGCTGTTTTTT. It translates to CASSPGTNTGELFF. The full variable domain, with the rest looked up from reference TRBV18 and TRBJ2-2, is NAGVMQNPRHLVRRRGQEARLRCSPMKGHSHVYWYRQLPEEGLKFMVYLQKENIIDESGMPKERFSAEFPKEGPSILRIQQVVRGDSAAYFCASSPGTNTGELFFGEGSRLTVL.

For the CDR3, the DNA is TGTGCCAGCAGAGGGAGAGGACAGGGGGGGACTAGCGGGATGGAGACCCAGTACTTC. Translating it yields CASRGRGQGGTSGMETQYF. The V and J genes are TRBV2 and TRBJ2-5, with 13 bases aligning to TRBD2. This CDR3 spans 19 amino acids. V dropped 6 bases and J dropped 5; count of bases not matched to a gene: 18. CDR1 SNHLY and CDR2 FYNNEI come from the germline V gene.

This rearrangement joins TRBV6-9 to TRBJ2-2; D is perhaps TRBD2 (6 bases). CDR1 is MNHGY and CDR2 is SVAAGI in the germline V gene. Trimming stripped 6 bases from V and 6 bases from J, with 20 bases between. This CDR3 has 16 residues. DNA of the CDR3: TGTGCCAGCAGGCCCTCTAGCGTCGAGGGTCCCGGGGAGCTGTTTTTT. Protein product: CASRPSSVEGPGELFF.